Listed here are 18 T cell receptor beta chains from one sample, sequenced in a study of a mutant IDH1 vaccine in newly diagnosed glioma. Time point of the sample: week 47, end of study. Vaccination comprised doses that each held 300 ug of mutant IDH1 20-mer peptide, plus topical imiquimod. These receptors lack a known antigen. Generated by immunoSEQ multiplex PCR, the TCRdb table keeps only in-frame clones and is missing some. The sample lists 31,000 or so clones, roughly 80% seen once, with under 30% in the top ten. The sample was PBMCs, taken from a glioma patient whose treatment included an IDH1 peptide vaccine. The receptors here all came from a young man with glioma.

The rearrangement uses TRBV7-7 and TRBJ1-6; possible D gene TRBD1, 5 bases. The germline CDR1 and CDR2 sequences are SSHAT and FNYEAQ (reference sequence). Trimming took off 6 bases at V and 7 bases at J, with 10 bases between the two ends. The CDR3 spans 13 residues. CDR3 in amino acids: CASSQGPNSPLHF. In nucleotides, the CDR3 is TGTGCCAGCAGTCAGGGTCCCAATTCACCCCTCCACTTT.

V usage is TRBV6-1 and J usage is TRBJ2-2, with a weak D call TRBD2 (5 bases). V lost 8 bases to trimming and J lost 1 base, with 11 bases between them. CDR1 is MNHNS and CDR2 is SASEGT in the germline V gene. There are 14 residues in the CDR3. DNA for the CDR3: TGTGCCAGCCAAGTCGGGATGAACACCGGGGAGCTGTTTTTT. It specifies CASQVGMNTGELFF.

The V call is TRBV11-2, the J call TRBJ2-2, with 7 bases lining up with TRBD1. V lost 6 bases, J lost 5 bases, and 6 bases stayed unmatched. CDR1 is SGHAT, CDR2 FQNNGV, per germline. This CDR3 region has 14 residues. In DNA form, the CDR3 reads TGTGCCAGCAGACAACCAGGGGGAACCGGGGAGCTGTTTTTT. This translates into CASRQPGGTGELFF.

This clone has only a few counts. J is TRBJ1-6 and V is TRBV7-6, with D possibly TRBD1 on 5 matching bases. The CDR3 is made up of 16 amino acids. V lost 6 bases and J 3 bases, leaving 15 bases between the germline ends. Per the germline V gene, CDR1 is SGHVS and CDR2 is FNYEAQ. The CDR3 DNA sequence: TGTGCCAGCAGACCCGGGGGGGAGCTCTATAATTCACCCCTCCACTTT. Amino acid sequence: CASRPGGELYNSPLHF.

The V call is TRBV28, the J call TRBJ1-4; D is perhaps TRBD1 (5 bases). Germline values: CDR1 MDHEN, CDR2 SYDVKM. This CDR3 has 10 residues. V was cut by 8 bases and J by 11 bases, with 9 bases left in between. The CDR3 bases are TGTGCCAGCTGGGACGACAAACTGTTTTTT. Translation: CASWDDKLFF.

The chain joins TRBV7-8 to TRBJ1-2; 7 bases are a match to TRBD1. Germline values: CDR1 SGHVS, CDR2 FQNEAQ. The CDR3 consists of 15 residues. Losses at the gene ends were 1 base for V and 5 bases for J; bases not matched to a gene: 7. The CDR3 sequence: CASSLETGTVYGYTF. The CDR3 bases are TGTGCCAGCAGCTTAGAAACGGGGACAGTTTATGGCTACACCTTC.

The chain couples TRBV5-1 to TRBJ1-6, with TRBD1 as a possible D gene (5 bases). The germline V and J ends were trimmed by 2 bases and 10 bases, with 16 bases remaining between them. In germline, CDR1 is SGHRS, CDR2 YFSETQ. The CDR3 length is 15 residues. In DNA form, the CDR3 reads TGCGCCAGCAGCTTAGTGAGGGGTGGTGGGTCACCCCTCCACTTT. This codes for CASSLVRGGGSPLHF.

The V gene is TRBV7-2, the J gene TRBJ2-7, with D possibly being TRBD1 (5 bases). CDR3 length equals 12 residues. Germline V gene data show CDR1 as SGHTA and CDR2 as FQGNSA. V lost 1 base to trimming and J lost 4 bases, with 5 bases between them. This CDR3 reads CASSLGQYEQYF. In DNA form, the CDR3 reads TGTGCCAGCAGCTTAGGACAGTACGAGCAGTACTTC.

The V gene is TRBV9, the J gene TRBJ2-1; 10 bases agree with TRBD2. The CDR3 contains 15 residues. With 4 bases clipped from V and 6 bases from J, the junction kept 7 bases outside the gene matches. Looked up from germline, CDR1 is SGDLS and CDR2 is YYNGEE. The CDR3 region is CASSTSGGVGNEQFF. The DNA for the CDR3 is TGTGCCAGCAGCACAAGCGGGGGGGTCGGCAATGAGCAGTTCTTC.

Turning to this clone: A read error may produce the germline difference seen at one junction end. The chain is built from TRBV2 and TRBJ2-1; 10 positions agree with TRBD2. Germline V gives CDR1 SNHLY, CDR2 FYNNEI. The CDR3 contains 15 residues. CDR3 DNA sequence: TGTGCCAGCAGTGCGGGACTAGCGTCCTCCAATGAGCAGTTCTTC. Protein: CASSAGLASSNEQFF.

The rearrangement links TRBV7-9 to TRBJ1-1; the D gene is possibly TRBD1 (6 bases). The CDR3 is made up of 14 amino acids. V was clipped by 2 bases and J by 6 bases, with 13 bases between them. Germline CDR1 is SEHNR and CDR2 is FQNEAQ (reference sequence). CDR3 sequence (DNA): TGTGCCAGCAGCTTAAAAGGGGGGAAGGCTGAAGCTTTCTTT. Encoded protein: CASSLKGGKAEAFF.

This chain uses TRBV19 with TRBJ2-1; D ambiguous. CDR1 and CDR2 from the germline V gene are LNHDA and SQIVND (reference sequence). The CDR3 consists of 14 residues. V was pared by 10 bases and J by 4 bases, with 17 bases between. The CDR3 region is CATKKLPPYNEQFF. As DNA, the CDR3 is TGTGCCACCAAAAAGCTCCCTCCTTACAATGAGCAGTTCTTC.

The chain carries TRBV30 and TRBJ2-5; D may be TRBD1 or TRBD2 (6 bases each). Trimming pared 0 bases from V and 4 bases from J, leaving 12 bases between. Germline V lookup: CDR1 GTSNPN, CDR2 SVGIG (reference sequence). The length of the CDR3 is 14 residues. In DNA form, the CDR3 reads TGTGCCTGGAGTGTATTGGGGGGCCGAGAGACCCAGTACTTC. Translation gives CAWSVLGGRETQYF. Using reference TRBV30 and TRBJ2-5 for the parts outside the CDR3, the full variable domain is SQTIHQWPATLVQPVGSPLSLECTVEGTSNPNLYWYRQAAGRGLQLLFYSVGIGQISSEVPQNLSASRPQDRQFILSSKKLLLSDSGFYLCAWSVLGGRETQYFGPGTRLLVL.

The genes are TRBV27 and TRBJ2-1; 14 bases are shared with TRBD2. The germline V gene encodes CDR1 MNHEY and CDR2 SMNVEV (reference sequence). Germline trimming cut 5 bases from V and 2 bases from J; bases unmatched to any gene: 5. This CDR3 is built from 17 residues. The CDR3, as DNA: TGTGCCAGCAGTACCGGGACTAGCGGGAGTGCCTACAATGAGCAGTTCTTC. This codes for CASSTGTSGSAYNEQFF.

This chain connects TRBV2 to TRBJ1-6; perhaps TRBD1 as D (6 bases). The germline CDR1 and CDR2 sequences are SNHLY and FYNNEI. V lost 3 bases and J lost 14, with 20 bases in between. The CDR3 sequence is 15 residues long. The CDR3 region is CASSDRGGELGTLHF. CDR3 coding DNA: TGTGCCAGCAGTGACAGGGGCGGGGAACTAGGGACCCTCCACTTT.

The genes are TRBV5-1 and TRBJ1-2; maybe TRBD1 (6 bases). The CDR3 has 13 amino acids. V lost 4 bases to trimming and J lost 8 bases, with 15 bases between them. Germline V gives CDR1 SGHRS, CDR2 YFSETQ. CDR3 protein: CASSPNTGWGYTF. The CDR3 region has the DNA TGCGCCAGCAGCCCGAACACAGGGTGGGGCTACACCTTC.

This clone has just a few counts. The chain links TRBV28 to TRBJ2-6; D gene uncertain. Trimming removed 6 bases from V and 0 bases from J, with 9 bases in between. The CDR3 consists of 15 residues. Germline loops: CDR1 MDHEN, CDR2 SYDVKM. In DNA, the CDR3 is TGTGCCAGCAGCCCACAGATCTCTGGGGCCAACGTCCTGACTTTC. This encodes CASSPQISGANVLTF. The full variable domain, rest sourced from reference TRBV28 and TRBJ2-6, is DVKVTQSSRYLVKRTGEKVFLECVQDMDHENMFWYRQDPGLGLRLIYFSYDVKMKEKGDIPEGYSVSREKKERFSLILESASTNQTSMYLCASSPQISGANVLTFGAGSRLTVL.

The chain is built from TRBV5-6 and TRBJ2-7; 7 nucleotides align to TRBD1. The junction had 8 bases not matched to a gene; V was cut back by 0 bases and J by 2 bases. This CDR3 is built from 16 residues. Germline values: CDR1 SGHDT, CDR2 YYEEEE. The DNA for the CDR3 is TGTGCCAGCAGCTTGGCCCACGGACAGGCCCCCTACGAGCAGTACTTC. It specifies CASSLAHGQAPYEQYF.